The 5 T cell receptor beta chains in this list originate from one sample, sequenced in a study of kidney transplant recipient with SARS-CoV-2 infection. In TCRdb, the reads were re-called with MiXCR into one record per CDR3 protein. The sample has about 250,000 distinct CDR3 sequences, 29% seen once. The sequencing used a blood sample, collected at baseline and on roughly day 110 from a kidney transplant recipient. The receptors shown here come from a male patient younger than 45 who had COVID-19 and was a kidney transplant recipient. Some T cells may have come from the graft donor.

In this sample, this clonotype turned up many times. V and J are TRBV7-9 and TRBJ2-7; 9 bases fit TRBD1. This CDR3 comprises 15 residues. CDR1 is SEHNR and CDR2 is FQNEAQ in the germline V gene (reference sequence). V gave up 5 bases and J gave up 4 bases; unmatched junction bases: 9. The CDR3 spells CASSPPTGGLYEQYF. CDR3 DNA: TGTGCCAGCAGCCCGCCGACAGGGGGTTTGTACGAGCAGTACTTC.

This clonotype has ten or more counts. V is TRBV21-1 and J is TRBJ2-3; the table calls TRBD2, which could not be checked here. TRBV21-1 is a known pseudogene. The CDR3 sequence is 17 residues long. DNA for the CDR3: TGTGCCAGCAGCAACCCAAGCCACGGGAGCCCCACAGATACGCAGTATTTT. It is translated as CASSNPSHGSPTDTQYF.

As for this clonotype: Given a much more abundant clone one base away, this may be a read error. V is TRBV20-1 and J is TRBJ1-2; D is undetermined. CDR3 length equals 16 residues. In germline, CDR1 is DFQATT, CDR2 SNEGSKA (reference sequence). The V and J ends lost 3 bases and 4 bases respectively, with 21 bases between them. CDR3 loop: CSASHELSRKTYGYTF. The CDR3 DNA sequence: TGCAGTGCTAGTCACGAGCTGTCTCGAAAGACCTATGGCTACACCTTC.

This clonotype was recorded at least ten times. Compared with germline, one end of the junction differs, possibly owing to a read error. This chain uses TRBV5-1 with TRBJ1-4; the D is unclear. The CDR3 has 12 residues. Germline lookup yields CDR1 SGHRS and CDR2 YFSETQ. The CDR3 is CASSLTNEKLFF. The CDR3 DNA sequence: TGTGCCAGCAGCCTTACTAATGAAAAACTGTTTTTT.

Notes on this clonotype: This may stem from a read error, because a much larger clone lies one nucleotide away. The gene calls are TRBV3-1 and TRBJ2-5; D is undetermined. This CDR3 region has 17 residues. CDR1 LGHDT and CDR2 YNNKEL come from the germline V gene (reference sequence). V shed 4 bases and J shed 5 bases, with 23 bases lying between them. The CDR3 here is CASSLERPISFPETQYF. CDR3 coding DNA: TGTGCCAGCAGCCTAGAGCGTCCCATTTCTTTCCCTGAGACCCAGTACTTC.